This TCR beta chain is from a study of OX40 agonist ivuxolimab in advanced cancers. With regard to the full study: Ivuxolimab was a fully human IgG2 agonistic monoclonal antibody targeting the costimulatory receptor OX40 (CD134). Partial responses occurred in three dose-escalation patients: two with cutaneous melanoma and one with hepatocellular carcinoma. The monotherapy dose-escalation portion (N ≈ 57 patients) of the phase I ivuxolimab trial is reported in the paper. Peripheral TCRbeta sequencing was intended to test whether TCR sequence diversity was altered and clonal T-cell expansion was caused by ivuxolimab. Patients were allowed to have had prior anti-PD-1, anti-PD-L1 or anti-CTLA-4 therapy, and approximately 40% of the dose-escalation patients had been treated with checkpoint inhibitors. Intravenous ivuxolimab was administered to patients every 2 weeks at six dose levels: 0.01, 0.1, 0.3, 1.5, 3 and 10 mg/kg. A male proportion of about 79% and a mean age of roughly 55 years, ranging from about 23 to 90, were recorded for the dose-escalation cohort. Among the approximately 50 dose-escalation patients, around 20 had hepatocellular carcinoma, around 15 melanoma, 9 renal cell carcinoma and 9 head and neck cancer. Findings and caveats that apply to the study as a whole: Low levels of normalized T-cell clonal expansion were also seen in some patients who did not respond. At doses of 0.1 to 3.0 mg/kg, clonal expansion of both CD4+ and CD8+ blood T cells was observed from baseline to week 6. The antigen specificity of the clonally expanded peripheral T cells was not determined. In the 0.1-3.0 mg/kg groups, partial responders had among the lowest normalized peripheral clonal expansion, particularly in CD8+ T cells. On average, CD8+ T cells showed more expanded clones than CD4+ T cells after ivuxolimab.

Comment on this clone: This clone's antigen is unknown. No clone much larger than this one lies a single base away; base qualities are absent.

The trial excluded patients who had a history of autoimmune disease or were on systemic immunosuppression. Peripheral blood for TCR sequencing was drawn from every dose cohort at baseline, at cycle 4 day 1 and at cycle 7 day 1. The samples were taken from a phase I, first-in-human, multicenter, open-label dose-escalation trial of ivuxolimab. The trial enrolled adults with locally advanced or metastatic head and neck squamous cell, hepatocellular, melanoma or renal cell carcinoma. Before TCR sequencing, CD4+ T cells and CD8+ T cells were sorted from peripheral blood as separate populations. V and J are truncated by 7 bases and 3 bases respectively, leaving an intervening sequence of 15 bases. As encoded in the germline V gene, CDR1 is MDHEN while CDR2 is SYDVKM. The CDR3 numbers 14 residues from cysteine through phenylalanine. Just CDR3 DNA is preserved here, 42 bases in frame from base 1. To sequence the TCRbeta CDR3 region, genomic DNA was isolated from the sorted cells. TCRbeta CDR3 regions were sequenced using the immunoSEQ Assay. As stored in TCRdb, this immuneACCESS dataset retains in-frame rearrangements with V and J assigned. A fraction of the clones does not appear; measured against another copy, unresolved V genes explain less than half of the discrepancy, and the remainder lacks a known reason. Recorded for this sample are around 65,000 clones; about three quarters of them occurred a single time. The top ten clones comprise 2% to 2.5% of the sample.

This clonotype was sampled from an adult with an advanced solid tumor such as melanoma, head and neck, liver or kidney cancer. The starting material was CD4+ or CD8+ T cells sorted from blood, obtained in a trial of the OX40 agonist ivuxolimab. The chain couples TRBV28 to TRBJ2-5, with the D gene uncertain. The DNA sequence follows: TGTGCCAGCACCACGACTGGCCTAAAAGAGACCCAGTACTTC. This yields the protein CASTTTGLKETQYF.